This T cell receptor (beta chain) was sequenced in a study of cytomegalovirus exposure and HLA in healthy donors (dated by TCRdb to about 2017). For the study in its entirety: According to an earlier analysis of a few hundred of the donors, 150 million to 200 million T cells yielded 90 million to 130 million unique TCR beta sequences and 250 to 350 Gb of sequence data. About 300 gigabases of sequencing data and approximately 84 million unique TCR sequences were included in an early release covering about 620 HLA-typed donors. Of the approximately 400 genotyped donors, about 84% fell in the genetic ancestry cluster associated with self-reported Caucasian donors. The study aimed to test whether signatures of past pathogen exposure could be identified by cataloging public T cell receptors. The T cell repertoires of 550 to 850 subjects were profiled by immunosequencing and related to cytomegalovirus serostatus. A separate validation cohort of roughly 130 different subjects was used in addition to the approximately 610-subject first cohort. To predict cytomegalovirus infection status, the study combined high-throughput TCR immunosequencing, statistical association of individual TCRs with disease status, and machine learning. In a later analysis, previously published TCR beta repertoires from hundreds of donors were re-analyzed and high-resolution HLA genotyping was added so that TCR occurrence patterns could be studied. Rather than drawing on any new phenotypic data, the later analysis identified candidate immune exposures from TCR beta sequences and the way those sequences occurred across donors. An earlier analysis of fewer than 750 of the donors used high-throughput TCR beta sequencing to judge whether each TCR beta V gene segment behaved as functional or pseudogenic. Alongside the repertoire data, information on donor age, sex, ethnicity and CMV serostatus was compiled. A later genetic analysis took genome-wide SNP genotypes for about 55% of the roughly 670 donors and used that subset as a discovery cohort. Every repertoire in the discovery cohort had been generated on one and the same sequencing platform. HLA typing included class I and class II loci at four-digit resolution. Typing coverage differed by locus: A, B, C, DRB1 and DQB1 were typed in about 620-630 donors, DQA1 in about 500, DPA1 in around 600, and DPB1 in approximately 450. Because of strong linkage in the cohort, roughly five DR-DQ haplotypes were treated as single units for association and clustering. On average, about 200,000 unique TCR beta nucleotide sequences were sequenced per donor among 350 to 400 genotyped donors of the cohort, with roughly 18% of those sequences being non-productive.

In total, approximately 690 healthy bone marrow donors made up the cohort. Cohort members were all nominally healthy when sampled, although unrecorded immune exposures were likely present. The donor tested CMV seronegative, placing the donor among the approximately 400 seronegative members of the cohort. Each donor provided a peripheral blood sample, and peripheral blood mononuclear cells were used for TCR beta sequencing. Genomic DNA extraction from the blood cell samples was performed with the Qiagen DNeasy Blood Extraction Kit. What the authors observed across the whole study: A further reported finding was that TCR beta sequences accurately predicted the HLA-A and HLA-B alleles for most subjects in the first cohort. The only immune exposure information available for the cohort was CMV serostatus. Roughly uniform sequencing depth across donors was assumed in presence/absence analyses, although this assumption may not hold. An earlier analysis of some 560 of the donors showed that most TCR beta V segments appeared in productive rearrangements either about 87% or about 30% of the time, which broadly matched IMGT annotations. About 15 rarely observed V segments, including chromosome 9 orphons, were excluded from the earlier analysis of several hundred of the donors because counts were too low. According to a later analysis, TCR association rates differed among HLA loci, with DRB1 alleles showing the most associated TCRs and HLA-C alleles showing the fewest. The classifier was reported to diagnose cytomegalovirus status with high specificity and sensitivity in both the original cohort and the validation cohort. A later analysis found that most CMV-associated TCR beta chains appeared HLA-restricted, with HLA associations seemingly driven largely by CMV exposure. An association between a missense DCLRE1C variant and V-gene and J-gene trimming of TCR beta chains was found in a later genetic analysis and replicated in an independent cohort. In the study, 150 to 200 TCR beta chains were listed as associated with cytomegalovirus. Correlated functional status among segregating V segments might reflect linkage disequilibrium, but an unknown experimental factor could not be ruled out. In vitro tests confirmed that three of the cytomegalovirus-associated TCR beta chains recognize cytomegalovirus antigens. Some IMGT-functional V segments, including TRBV6-2 and TRBV6-3, could not be distinguished by the 87-base-pair reads and were therefore excluded. A later analysis reported that several top co-occurrence clusters appeared linked to parvovirus B19, influenza, CMV and Epstein-Barr virus. Assigning TCR associations to individual alleles was difficult when HLA alleles, especially DR and DQ, strongly co-occurred. In a later analysis, HLA-associated TCR beta chains showed more clonal expansion and lower generation probabilities than non-associated chains that were equally common. Most TCR sequences were seen in very few donors, while some public TCRs were found in many individuals. Compared with the roughly 700-donor mean, donors in an Asian-associated ancestry cluster had fewer N-insertions in productive TCRs, according to a later genetic analysis. Only TCR beta chains were sequenced in this cohort, and the absence of alpha or paired-chain data limited detectable features. In a later analysis, some 17,000 TCR beta sequences were associated with specific HLA alleles at a false discovery rate of 0.05. The authors suggested that the approach could potentially be generalized to other disease states and immunological phenotypes. A cluster of highly shared sequence variants was judged likely to represent a technical artifact of the sequencing pipeline. HLA typing was unavailable for some donors at each locus, so association tests used only the typed subset.

The CDR3, cysteine through phenylalanine, is 14 amino acids long. Just the 42-base CDR3 DNA is kept, in frame starting at base 1. The germline V gene sets CDR1 to LGHNT and CDR2 to FRNRAP. Cut back by 3 bases and 2 bases, the V and J ends lie 7 bases apart. This clone was counted only a few times. Its antigen has not been determined. No much larger clonotype is one base removed from it; base qualities were not supplied. Library creation used the immunoSEQ multiplex PCR assay. The multiplex PCR relied on a mix of 60 forward primers for TCR Vbeta segments and 13 reverse primers for TCR Jbeta segments. A multiplex PCR assay on genomic DNA amplified the CDR3 region of rearranged TCR beta genes. The Illumina HiSeq System was used to sequence the amplified TCR beta libraries as 87-base-pair reads. The authors processed their data as follows. A later analysis counted some 74 million unique TCR beta chains across the 700 or so repertoires, and 9.5 million to 11 million of these chains were shared by at least two donors. Raw reads were error-corrected and collapsed into unique sequences with a nearest-neighbor algorithm that merged closely related sequences to remove PCR and sequencing errors. Alignment of CDR3 sequences to IMGT reference sequences was used to assign V, D and J gene segments. For a sequence to be retained, at least a six-nucleotide match to both a V gene segment and a J gene segment was required. A rearrangement was called productive if the CDR3 had no stop codons and remained in frame with V and J, and every other rearrangement was called non-productive. Following IMGT convention, CDR3 was defined as the stretch from the second conserved V-encoded cysteine to the conserved J-encoded phenylalanine. The earlier analysis of some 600 of the donors excluded sequences that lacked an unambiguous match to a single V gene segment. In an earlier analysis of several hundred of the donors, V segments were called functional above 56.7% productive rearrangements and were called segregating when the between-donor standard deviation exceeded 5%. A statistical classification framework was built for diagnosing cytomegalovirus status from the catalog of TCR beta chain sequences. In a later analysis, V and J genes were assigned by comparing TCR nucleotide sequences against IMGT/GENE-DB human TR gene sequences. In a later analysis, CDR3 sequences and most-parsimonious VDJ recombination scenarios were assigned using the TCRdist pipeline. In a later analysis, each TCR beta chain was defined by its CDR3 amino acid sequence together with its V-gene family, and reads without a unique V-gene family were excluded. A later analysis removed 592 highly shared, low-generation-probability nucleotide sequences to deal with suspected cross-contamination and a sequencing artifact. For each public chain, a later analysis derived a clonal expansion index from normalized ranks of inferred template counts within each repertoire. In a later analysis, generation probabilities were computed with a VDJ recombination model fitted to out-of-frame rearrangements, and the resulting probabilities were checked against IGoR. Hypergeometric tests were used in a later analysis to score TCR-TCR, TCR-HLA and TCR-CMV co-occurrence, with a repertoire-size bias correction applied to the TCR pairs. False discovery rates were estimated in a later analysis by permuting HLA or CMV assignments 20 times. In a later analysis, co-occurring TCRs were grouped with DBSCAN, and TCRdist sequence similarity was added when clustering was performed within HLA-allele-positive subsets. Repertoires with fewer than 30,000 or more than 120,000 public chains, plus five repertoires with anomalous nucleotide sharing, were excluded from co-occurrence clustering. This immuneACCESS table, as held by TCRdb, lists in-frame sequences with V and J called but not all clones. Of the missing ones, under half trace to an unresolved V gene in checked studies; the others have no known cause. For V, J and clone size, that table is used; D and trimming come from the DNA. The sample table contains fewer than 80,000 clones; only one count was recorded for about three quarters of them. Roughly 3.5% of the sample goes to the ten largest clones.

In this chain, TRBV12-5 is recombined with TRBJ2-2; TRBD2 is a weak D gene call, 5 bases matching. Source material: PBMCs. This clonotype was sampled from a man in his late teens or twenties in good health and CMV-seronegative. The CDR3 loop reads CASGFEGNTGELFF. The nucleotide sequence reads as follows: TGTGCTAGTGGTTTTGAGGGAAACACCGGGGAGCTGTTTTTT.